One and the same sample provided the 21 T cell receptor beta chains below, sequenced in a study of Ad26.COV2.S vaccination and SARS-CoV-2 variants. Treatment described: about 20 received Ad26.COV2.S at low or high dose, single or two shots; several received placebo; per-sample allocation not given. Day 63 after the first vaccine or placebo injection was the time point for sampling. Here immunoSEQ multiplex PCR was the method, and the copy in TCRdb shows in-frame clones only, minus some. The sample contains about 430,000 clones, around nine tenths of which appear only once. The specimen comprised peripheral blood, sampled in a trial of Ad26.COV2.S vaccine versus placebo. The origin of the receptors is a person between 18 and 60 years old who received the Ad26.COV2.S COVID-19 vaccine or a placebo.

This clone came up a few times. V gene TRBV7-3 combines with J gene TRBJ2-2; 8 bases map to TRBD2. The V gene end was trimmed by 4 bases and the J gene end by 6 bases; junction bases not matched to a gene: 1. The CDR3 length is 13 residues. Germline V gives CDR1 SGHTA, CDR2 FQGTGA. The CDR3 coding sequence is TGTGCCAGCAGCTGGCGGGAGGCCGGGGAGCTGTTTTTT. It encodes CASSWREAGELFF.

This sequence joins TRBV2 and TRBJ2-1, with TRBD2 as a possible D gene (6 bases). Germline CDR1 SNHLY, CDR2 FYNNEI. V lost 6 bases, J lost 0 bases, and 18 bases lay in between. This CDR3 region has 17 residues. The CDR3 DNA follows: TGTGCCAGCAGAGCCGGGTGGGCGGGATCCTCCTACAATGAGCAGTTCTTC. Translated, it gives CASRAGWAGSSYNEQFF. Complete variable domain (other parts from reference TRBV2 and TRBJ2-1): EPEVTQTPSHQVTQMGQEVILRCVPISNHLYFYWYRQILGQKVEFLVSFYNNEISEKSEIFDDQFSVERPDGSNFTLKIRSTKLEDSAMYFCASRAGWAGSSYNEQFFGPGTRLTVL.

CDR3 sequence reads: CASGSSRDRETGELFF. The CDR3 bases are TGTGCTAGTGGTTCGTCTCGGGACAGGGAGACCGGGGAGCTGTTTTTT. V usage is TRBV12-5 and J usage is TRBJ2-2; 9 nucleotides agree with TRBD1. Trimming at V came to 4 bases and at J to 5 bases, leaving 8 bases not matched to a gene. Germline-derived CDR1 and CDR2 are LGHNT and FRNRAP. CDR3 length: 16 residues. Full variable domain (rest looked up from reference TRBV12-5 and TRBJ2-2): DARVTQTPRHKVTEMGQEVTMRCQPILGHNTVFWYRQTMMQGLELLAYFRNRAPLDDSGMPKDRFSAEMPDATLATLKIQPSEPRDSAVYFCASGSSRDRETGELFFGEGSRLTVL.

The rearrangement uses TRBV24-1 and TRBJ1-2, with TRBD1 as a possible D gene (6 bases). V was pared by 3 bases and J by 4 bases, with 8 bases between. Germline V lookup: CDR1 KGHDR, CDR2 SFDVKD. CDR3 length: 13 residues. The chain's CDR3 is CATSDGTFYGYTF. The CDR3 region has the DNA TGTGCCACCAGTGATGGGACATTCTATGGCTACACCTTC.

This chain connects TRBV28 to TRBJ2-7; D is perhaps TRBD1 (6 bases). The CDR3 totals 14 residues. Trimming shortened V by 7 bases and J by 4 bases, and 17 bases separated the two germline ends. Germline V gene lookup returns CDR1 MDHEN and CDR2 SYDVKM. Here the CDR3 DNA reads TGTGCCAGCAAGACGGACAGAGGGAATTACGAGCAGTACTTC. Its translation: CASKTDRGNYEQYF.

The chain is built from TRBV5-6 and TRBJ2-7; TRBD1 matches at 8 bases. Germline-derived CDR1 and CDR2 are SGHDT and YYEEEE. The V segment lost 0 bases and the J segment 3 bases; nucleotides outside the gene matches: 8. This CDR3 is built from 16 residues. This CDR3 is CASSLGTGMLIYEQYF. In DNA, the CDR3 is TGTGCCAGCAGCTTGGGGACAGGGATGTTAATCTACGAGCAGTACTTC.

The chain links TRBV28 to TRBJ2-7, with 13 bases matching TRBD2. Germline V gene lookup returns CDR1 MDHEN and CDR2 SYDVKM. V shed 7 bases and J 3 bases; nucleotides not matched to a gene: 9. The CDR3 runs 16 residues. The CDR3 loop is CASNAVLAGGVYEQYF. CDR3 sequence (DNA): TGTGCCAGCAACGCCGTACTAGCGGGAGGGGTCTACGAGCAGTACTTC.

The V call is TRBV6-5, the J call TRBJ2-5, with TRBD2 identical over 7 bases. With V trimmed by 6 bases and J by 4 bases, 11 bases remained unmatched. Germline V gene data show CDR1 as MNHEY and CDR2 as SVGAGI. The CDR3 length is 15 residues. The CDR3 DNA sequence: TGTGCCAGCAGCCCGACTTGGGGAGGGTCAGAGACCCAGTACTTC. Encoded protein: CASSPTWGGSETQYF.

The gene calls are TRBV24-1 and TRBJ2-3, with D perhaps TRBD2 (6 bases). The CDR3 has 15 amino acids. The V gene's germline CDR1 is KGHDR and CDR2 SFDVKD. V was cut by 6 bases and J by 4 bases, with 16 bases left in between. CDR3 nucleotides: TGTGCCACCAGTCACGGGGGTTCTAGCGCAGATACGCAGTATTTT. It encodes CATSHGGSSADTQYF.

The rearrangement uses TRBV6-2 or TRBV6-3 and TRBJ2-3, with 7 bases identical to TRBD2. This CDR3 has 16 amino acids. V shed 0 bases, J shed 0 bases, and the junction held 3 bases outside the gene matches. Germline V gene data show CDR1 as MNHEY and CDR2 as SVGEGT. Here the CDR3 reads CASSYSQAGSTDTQYF. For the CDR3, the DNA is TGTGCCAGCAGTTACTCCCAAGCGGGAAGCACAGATACGCAGTATTTT.

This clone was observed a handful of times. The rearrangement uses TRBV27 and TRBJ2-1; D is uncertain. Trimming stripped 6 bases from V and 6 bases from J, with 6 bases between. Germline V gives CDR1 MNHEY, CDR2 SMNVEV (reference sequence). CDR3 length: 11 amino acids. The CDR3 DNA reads TGTGCCAGCAGGACTTTCAATGAGCAGTTCTTC. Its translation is CASRTFNEQFF.

CDR3: CASSLESRNYTF. CDR3 DNA: TGTGCCAGCAGCTTAGAATCCAGGAATTACACCTTC. V usage is TRBV7-9 and J usage is TRBJ1-2, with D hard to call. The germline V and J ends were trimmed by 1 base and 11 bases, with 11 bases remaining between them. Germline lookup yields CDR1 SEHNR and CDR2 FQNEAQ (reference sequence). CDR3 length: 12 amino acids.

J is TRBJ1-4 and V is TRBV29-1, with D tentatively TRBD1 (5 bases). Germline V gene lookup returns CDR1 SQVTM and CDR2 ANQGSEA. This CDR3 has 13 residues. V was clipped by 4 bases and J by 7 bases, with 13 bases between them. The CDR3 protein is CSVAGGVGEKLFF. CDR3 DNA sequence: TGCAGCGTTGCGGGGGGTGTGGGTGAAAAACTGTTTTTT.

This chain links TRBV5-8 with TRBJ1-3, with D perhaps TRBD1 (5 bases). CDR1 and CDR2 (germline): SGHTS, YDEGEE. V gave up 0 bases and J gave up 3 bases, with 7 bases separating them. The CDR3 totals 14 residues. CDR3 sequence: CASSLADSGNTIYF. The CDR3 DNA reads TGTGCCAGCAGCTTGGCCGACAGTGGAAACACCATATATTTT.

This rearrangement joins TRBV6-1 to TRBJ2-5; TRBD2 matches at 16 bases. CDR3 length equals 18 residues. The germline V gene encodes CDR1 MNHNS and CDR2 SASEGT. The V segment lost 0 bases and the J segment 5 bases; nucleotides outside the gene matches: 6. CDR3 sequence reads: CASSEAGTSGRDRETQYF. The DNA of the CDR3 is TGTGCCAGCAGTGAAGCGGGGACTAGCGGGAGGGACCGGGAGACCCAGTACTTC.

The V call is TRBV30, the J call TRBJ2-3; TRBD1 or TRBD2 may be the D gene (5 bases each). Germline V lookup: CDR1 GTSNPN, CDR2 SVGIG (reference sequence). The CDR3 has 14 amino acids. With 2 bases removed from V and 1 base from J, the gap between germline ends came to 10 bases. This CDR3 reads CAWSWGSGTDTQYF. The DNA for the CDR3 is TGTGCCTGGAGTTGGGGGAGTGGCACAGATACGCAGTATTTT.

CDR3 loop: CASSSRPSYEQYF. In DNA form, the CDR3 reads TGTGCCAGCAGCTCTAGACCCTCCTACGAGCAGTACTTC. The genes are TRBV5-4 and TRBJ2-7; D is unresolved. Trimming removed 3 bases at V and 0 bases at J, with 7 bases between. CDR3 length equals 13 residues. Germline V gene data show CDR1 as SGHNT and CDR2 as YYREEE (reference sequence).

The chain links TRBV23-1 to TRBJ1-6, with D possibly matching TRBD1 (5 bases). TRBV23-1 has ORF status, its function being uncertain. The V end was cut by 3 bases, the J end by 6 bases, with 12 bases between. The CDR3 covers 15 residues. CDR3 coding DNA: TGCGCCAGCAGTCAGTGTCAGGGCTTTAATTCACCCCTCCACTTT. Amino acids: CASSQCQGFNSPLHF.

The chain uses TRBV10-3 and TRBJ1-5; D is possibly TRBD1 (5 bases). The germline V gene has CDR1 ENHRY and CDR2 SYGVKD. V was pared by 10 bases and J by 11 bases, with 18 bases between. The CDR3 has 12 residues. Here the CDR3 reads CATGWDPWSQHF. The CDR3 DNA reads TGTGCCACCGGGTGGGACCCCTGGTCCCAGCATTTT.

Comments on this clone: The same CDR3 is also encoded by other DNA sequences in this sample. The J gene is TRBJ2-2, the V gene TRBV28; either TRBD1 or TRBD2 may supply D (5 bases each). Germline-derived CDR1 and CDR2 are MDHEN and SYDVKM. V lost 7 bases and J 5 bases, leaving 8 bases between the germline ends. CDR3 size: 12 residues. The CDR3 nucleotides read TGTGCCAGCACGGGGCCTACCGGGGAGCTGTTTTTT. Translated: CASTGPTGELFF.

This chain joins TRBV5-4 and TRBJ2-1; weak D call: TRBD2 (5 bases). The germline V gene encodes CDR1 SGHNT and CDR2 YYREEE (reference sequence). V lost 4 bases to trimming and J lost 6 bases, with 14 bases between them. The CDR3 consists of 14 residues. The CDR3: CASSPPERFNEQFF. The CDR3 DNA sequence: TGTGCCAGCAGCCCCCCGGAGCGGTTCAATGAGCAGTTCTTC.